Listed below are T cell receptor beta chains from one sample, sequenced in a study of neoadjuvant anti-PD-1 for oral cavity cancer. Sequencing was performed with immunoSEQ multiplex PCR; in TCRdb, only in-frame clones are kept and a portion is missing. The top ten hold around 2.8% of the sample, which has 55,000 to 75,000 clones, 80% to 90% seen once. This specimen consisted of PBMCs, obtained after nivolumab (anti-PD-1) treatment. The source of these receptors is a person between 40 and 85 years old with oral cavity squamous cell carcinoma. The conserved cysteine and the conserved F or W are not part of the CDR3 here. The order of the fields is J gene, V gene, CDR3 protein.

J gene: TRBJ2-6; V gene: TRBV2; CDR3 protein: ASREDTGANVLT
J gene: TRBJ2-3; V gene: TRBV5-6; CDR3 protein: ASMWRGDYTDTQY
J gene: TRBJ2-3; V gene: TRBV28; CDR3 protein: ASSFPPTGTFSTDTQY
J gene: TRBJ2-2; V gene: TRBV9; CDR3 protein: ASSARLYPGELF
J gene: TRBJ2-2; V gene: TRBV28; CDR3 protein: ASSYNPSGTGELF
J gene: TRBJ1-2; V gene: TRBV5-5; CDR3 protein: ASSLSGDWYYGYT
J gene: TRBJ1-3; V gene: TRBV5-8; CDR3 protein: ASSSPIYRGNTIY
J gene: TRBJ2-3; V gene: TRBV10-2; CDR3 protein: ASRSSTDTQY
J gene: TRBJ1-1; V gene: TRBV7-9; CDR3 protein: ASSLGRLTEAF
J gene: TRBJ2-1; V gene: TRBV11-3; CDR3 protein: ASSLADSGDNEQF
J gene: TRBJ1-1; V gene: TRBV19; CDR3 protein: ASSISGRVNTEAF
J gene: TRBJ2-3; V gene: TRBV28; CDR3 protein: ASSLASRATDTQY
J gene: TRBJ1-2; V gene: TRBV28; CDR3 protein: ASSPRAGTGGSYT
J gene: TRBJ1-5; V gene: TRBV5-1; CDR3 protein: ASSLGQGLNQPQH
J gene: TRBJ1-5; V gene: TRBV7-2; CDR3 protein: ASSARSNQPQH
J gene: TRBJ2-2; V gene: TRBV10-1; CDR3 protein: ASSDSYRGSKSGTGELF
J gene: TRBJ1-1; V gene: TRBV5-1; CDR3 protein: ASSFTGYSEAF
J gene: TRBJ1-1; V gene: TRBV5-1; CDR3 protein: ASSLAPVSNRVEAF
J gene: TRBJ2-6; V gene: TRBV10-3; CDR3 protein: AISENRVGANVLT
J gene: TRBJ2-1; V gene: TRBV19; CDR3 protein: ASSPWTENNEQF
J gene: TRBJ2-1; V gene: TRBV2; CDR3 protein: ASTVALEGNEQF
J gene: TRBJ2-3; V gene: TRBV28; CDR3 protein: ASSGGQGVDTQY
J gene: TRBJ1-2; V gene: TRBV4-1; CDR3 protein: ASSQPGHRDYGYT
J gene: TRBJ2-1; V gene: TRBV11-2; CDR3 protein: ASSFVRGGYNEQF
J gene: TRBJ1-3; V gene: TRBV30; CDR3 protein: AWSVQTGHGNTIY
J gene: TRBJ2-5; V gene: TRBV10-1; CDR3 protein: ASSESGEETQY
J gene: TRBJ2-1; V gene: TRBV10-3; CDR3 protein: AISESTTPEQF
J gene: TRBJ2-2; V gene: TRBV9; CDR3 protein: ASSVGGANTGELF
J gene: TRBJ1-2; V gene: TRBV19; CDR3 protein: ASRRGGSEGYT
J gene: TRBJ2-7; V gene: TRBV28; CDR3 protein: ASRPGQGSYEQY
J gene: TRBJ2-3; V gene: TRBV7-8; CDR3 protein: ASSFSESDTQY
J gene: TRBJ1-1; V gene: TRBV27; CDR3 protein: ASSFAFQGTEAF
J gene: TRBJ1-3; V gene: TRBV9; CDR3 protein: ASSDTGSGNTIY
J gene: TRBJ1-2; V gene: TRBV2; CDR3 protein: ASRPFYGGDGYT
J gene: TRBJ2-7; V gene: TRBV4-1; CDR3 protein: ASSQDVGQGWYEQY
J gene: TRBJ1-4; V gene: TRBV6-1; CDR3 protein: ASSEVGVRNEKLF
J gene: TRBJ2-7; V gene: TRBV5-1; CDR3 protein: ASSPQGFPGEQY
J gene: TRBJ1-5; V gene: TRBV2; CDR3 protein: ASSEGAGGGTSNQPQH
J gene: TRBJ2-7; V gene: TRBV6-5; CDR3 protein: ASSTTGFYEQY
J gene: TRBJ2-4; V gene: TRBV5-8; CDR3 protein: ASSFPGQLNIQY
J gene: TRBJ1-1; V gene: TRBV2; CDR3 protein: ASSDQSTAWDTEAF
J gene: TRBJ1-5; V gene: TRBV11-1; CDR3 protein: ASSPSRNQPQH
J gene: TRBJ1-4; V gene: TRBV11-2; CDR3 protein: ASSLQGSLEEKLF
J gene: TRBJ1-4; V gene: TRBV6-1; CDR3 protein: ASSEGVNEKLF
J gene: TRBJ1-1; V gene: TRBV9; CDR3 protein: ASTSLDRWEPLEAF
J gene: TRBJ1-2; V gene: TRBV7-9; CDR3 protein: ASSLGPGVNYGYT
J gene: TRBJ2-7; V gene: TRBV30; CDR3 protein: AWSVLGAGNEQY
J gene: TRBJ1-2; V gene: TRBV11-2; CDR3 protein: ASSRDGTYGGYT
J gene: TRBJ1-1; V gene: TRBV5-1; CDR3 protein: ASSLAQANTEAF
J gene: TRBJ1-3; V gene: TRBV11-1; CDR3 protein: ASSFETGNTIY